This T cell receptor beta chain emerged from a study of OX40 agonist ivuxolimab in advanced cancers. Study findings and constraints: Clonal expansion among partial responders at 0.1-3.0 mg/kg ranked near the lowest.

The germline CDR1 and CDR2 sequences are MRHNA and SNTAGT. V lost 3 bases, J lost 2 bases, and 7 bases lay in between. The CDR3 consists of 13 residues. Only in-frame clones appear in the TCRdb table, and some are missing; sequencing was by immunoSEQ multiplex PCR. Here the sample spans tens of thousands of clones, more than 80% being singletons. On this clone: What it recognizes is unknown.

Patients were ineligible given autoimmune disease history or systemic immunosuppression. The source material was CD4+ or CD8+ T cells sorted from blood, sampled in a trial of the OX40 agonist ivuxolimab. The genes are TRBV6-4 and TRBJ1-1; TRBD1 is a possible D gene (6 bases). The receptor's source is an adult with an advanced solid tumor such as melanoma, head and neck, liver or kidney cancer. The CDR3 nucleotides read TGTGCCAGCAGTGAACAGGGAAACACTGAAGCTTTCTTT. Translation gives CASSEQGNTEAFF.